This T cell receptor beta chain was retrieved from a study of blood T cell repertoires in COVID-19 (TCRdb year 2020). In the study overall: Samples from collaborators originated in the United States, Italy and Spain and spanned both the acute and convalescent phases of COVID-19. The material from the prospective study consisted of cDNA or gDNA derived from T cells, B-cell-depleted T cells, or PBMCs. Deeply sampled blood TCRbeta repertoires from subjects exposed to, actively infected with, or recovered from COVID-19 were included in the dataset. The repertoires were released in a freely available public database meant as a resource for research on the immune response to SARS-CoV-2. The samples were drawn from the first 160 participants of the ongoing ImmuneRACE study and from 950 to 1,500 subjects provided by 6 global collaborators. The sample metadata nearly always contained a de-identified subject ID, COVID-19 status, age in years and sex. HLA class I and class II types, where available, came from metadata supplied by the sample provider rather than from assay-based typing. Beyond this particular receptor, the publication reports: How much clinical and demographic metadata was included differed by source and by participant, and the metadata was provided uncurated.

The immunoSEQ Assay, a bias-controlled multiplex PCR, was used to amplify TCRbeta CDR3 regions from genomic DNA. The original pipeline was this. Nucleated cell counts per sample were estimated from amplification of reference gene primers within the assay. To quantify the absolute abundance of each unique TCRbeta CDR3 rearrangement, sequence reads were collapsed and filtered. For each sample, productive Simpson clonality was calculated by taking the square root of Simpson's diversity index across productive rearrangements. The clones in this table, taken by TCRdb from immuneACCESS, are in-frame only. Not every clone is retained; where verified, under half of the shortfall comes from an unresolved V gene, and the cause of the rest is unknown. From that table come the V and J calls and clone size; the DNA was used to work out D and trimming. The sample profile shows 200,000 to 250,000 clones; around 80% of them were found once. The top ten hold approximately 8% of the sample.

From the cysteine through the phenylalanine, the CDR3 covers 11 amino acids. The kept DNA is CDR3 alone, 33 bases in frame from the first base. CDR1 and CDR2 were assigned from the germline V gene as SGHVS and FQNEAQ. A distance of 5 bases separates the germline ends of V and J, which lose 1 base and 8 bases respectively. About this clone itself: This receptor's antigen is unknown. Base qualities are not recorded, but no much larger clone differs from it by a single base.

In Seattle, one collaborating source enrolled patients while the infection was active and tracked those patients longitudinally over the course of disease. Collaborating institutions collected whole blood in K2EDTA tubes following their own protocols. For TCRbeta analysis, collaborators shipped samples as frozen whole blood, isolated PBMCs, or DNA extracted from either of those sample types. In this chain, TRBV7-8 is recombined with TRBJ1-1, with the D gene too uncertain to name. This sequence originates from a woman of 80 years or more with COVID-19, enrolled during active disease. Sequencing was done on a sample of peripheral blood. Here is the DNA: TGTGCCAGCAGCTTAGTGGCCGAAGCTTTCTTT. Translated, it gives CASSLVAEAFF.